The 2 T cell receptor beta chains reported below all come from one sample, sequenced in a study of cytomegalovirus exposure and HLA in healthy donors. PCR was performed using 60 Vbeta and 13 Jbeta primers. Measured with immunoSEQ multiplex PCR; TCRdb has only the in-frame clones, and not every one. The sample carries roughly 170,000 clones, 83% recorded once. The sequencing input was PBMCs. The receptors here all came from a man between 50 and 59 years old in good health and CMV-seronegative.

The rearrangement links TRBV11-3 to TRBJ2-5; TRBD2 matches 9 bases. CDR1 and CDR2 from the germline V gene are SGHNT and YENEEA. This CDR3 contains 19 residues. V lost 5 bases, J lost 4 bases, and 20 bases stayed unmatched. The CDR3 loop is CASSLGSSGGPRRGETQYF. The DNA of the CDR3 is TGTGCCAGCAGCCTAGGCTCGAGCGGGGGGCCACGCAGGGGAGAGACCCAGTACTTC.

The chain employs TRBV4-1 and TRBJ2-7, with TRBD1 matching 9 bases. CDR1 is MGHRA, CDR2 YSYEKL, per germline. This CDR3 has 15 residues. The J segment lost 5 bases and the V segment lost 1 base, leaving 6 bases of the junction unmatched. CDR3 region: CASSQGTGGRDEQYF. The CDR3 nucleotides are TGCGCCAGCAGCCAAGGCACAGGGGGCCGCGACGAGCAGTACTTC.